Detailed here is one TCR beta chain. In the authors' workflow: Using reference gene primer amplification, nucleated cell counts were estimated. Assay: immunoSEQ multiplex PCR; the TCRdb copy retains only in-frame clones and omits some. V and J calls and clone size are as listed in that table; D and trimming were resolved from the DNA. The data show more than 250,000 clones, 86% seen once. The sample originates from a study of blood T cell repertoires in COVID-19. As for the study in general: Collection of acute and convalescent COVID-19 samples took place in the United States, Italy and Spain.

CDR1 and CDR2 from the germline V gene are SGHAT and FQNNGV. V shed 3 bases and J 5 bases; nucleotides not matched to a gene: 14. The CDR3 loop spans 18 amino acids. The genes are TRBV11-2 and TRBJ2-2; 8 nucleotides agree with TRBD2. The origin of this receptor is a man between 18 and 29 years old with active or convalescent COVID-19. Source material: peripheral blood. CDR3 protein: CASSFKLTGTSSTGELFF. The CDR3 coding sequence is TGTGCCAGCAGCTTCAAACTTACCGGGACTAGTTCGACCGGGGAGCTGTTTTTT. Looking up the rest from reference TRBV11-2 and TRBJ2-2 gives the full variable domain: EAGVAQSPRYKIIEKRQSVAFWCNPISGHATLYWYQQILGQGPKLLIQFQNNGVVDDSQLPKDRFSAERLKGVDSTLKIQPAKLEDSAVYLCASSFKLTGTSSTGELFFGEGSRLTVL.